This T cell receptor beta chain was observed in a study of cytomegalovirus exposure and HLA in healthy donors. The PCR contained 60 Vbeta and 13 Jbeta primers. Sequenced by immunoSEQ multiplex PCR; TCRdb stores in-frame clones only, minus some. The data hold about 130,000 clones, with roughly 85% observed a single time. Germline CDR1 is SGHDN and CDR2 is FVKESK. V lost 3 bases and J lost 5, with 23 bases in between. The CDR3 covers 17 residues. The sequencing sample was made of PBMCs. V usage is TRBV14 and J usage is TRBJ2-7, with D perhaps TRBD2 (6 bases). The receptor was isolated from a man aged 40-55 years in good health and CMV-seropositive. CDR3 nucleotide sequence: TGTGCCAGCAGCCAGGGGTTTCTGACTAGGGCGATAGACGAGCAGTACTTC. Protein sequence: CASSQGFLTRAIDEQYF.